The 5 T cell receptor beta chains below come from one sample, sequenced in a study of shared clonotypes between healthy human individuals. TCRdb keeps only in-frame clones here, not all; method: immunoSEQ multiplex PCR. The table shows more than 1,200,000 clones, with 98% occurring only once. The sequenced sample was naive CD4+ T cells sorted from blood. The subset is: CD45RA+ positively selected. The receptor set was obtained from a man aged 25 to 40 in good health.

V usage is TRBV2 and J usage is TRBJ1-1, with D maybe TRBD1 (5 bases). The CDR3 is 12 residues long. V was cut by 9 bases and J by 1 base, with 9 bases left in between. Germline loops: CDR1 SNHLY, CDR2 FYNNEI. The CDR3 bases are TGTGCCAGGGGGGAGAGGAACACTGAAGCTTTCTTT. It specifies CARGERNTEAFF.

The chain carries TRBV2 and TRBJ1-2; D ambiguous. V lost 3 bases, J lost 4 bases, and 9 bases lay in between. CDR1 is SNHLY and CDR2 is FYNNEI in the germline V gene. The CDR3 length is 13 residues. The CDR3 DNA reads TGTGCCAGCAGTGAGAGGATGAGCTATGGCTACACCTTC. It specifies CASSERMSYGYTF.

V gene TRBV5-5 combines with J gene TRBJ2-2, with 9 positions matching TRBD2. CDR3 size: 18 residues. Trimming took 4 bases from V and 4 from J; bases not matched to a gene: 14. The V gene's germline CDR1 is SGHKS and CDR2 YYEKEE (reference sequence). CDR3 residues: CASSQILSGRGSTGELFF. The CDR3 DNA is TGTGCCAGCAGCCAAATCCTTAGCGGGAGAGGGAGCACCGGGGAGCTGTTTTTT.

J is TRBJ2-7 and V is TRBV19; 10 bases are shared with TRBD2. V trimming: 5 bases; J trimming: 3 bases; junction bases outside the gene matches: 4. The germline gives CDR1 LNHDA, CDR2 SQIVND (reference sequence). The CDR3 totals 14 residues. As DNA, the CDR3 is TGTGCCAGTAGTCCGACTAGCGGGCACTACGAGCAGTACTTC. It is translated as CASSPTSGHYEQYF. Variable domain in full (rest from reference TRBV19 and TRBJ2-7): DGGITQSPKYLFRKEGQNVTLSCEQNLNHDAMYWYRQDPGQGLRLIYYSQIVNDFQKGDIAEGYSVSREKKESFPLTVTSAQKNPTAFYLCASSPTSGHYEQYFGPGTRLTVT.

The chain recombines TRBV9 with TRBJ2-7; D gene ambiguous. The CDR3 consists of 13 residues. Trimming left V 0 bases short and J 3 bases short, with 7 bases between. CDR1 SGDLS and CDR2 YYNGEE come from the germline V gene. The CDR3 here is CASSVEPGYEQYF. The CDR3 nucleotides are TGTGCCAGCAGCGTAGAGCCAGGCTACGAGCAGTACTTC.